This entry lists 4 T cell receptor beta chains sequenced from one sample in a study of shared clonotypes between healthy human individuals. TCRdb keeps only in-frame clones here, not all; method: immunoSEQ multiplex PCR. The sample holds 2.3 million or so clones, 85% to 95% seen once. The sequenced sample was naive CD4+ T cells from PBMCs. Noted subset: CD45RA+ positively selected. Source of these receptors: a man younger than 35 in good health. Some clones in this sample may be carry-over from other donors' samples.

The chain recombines TRBV28 with TRBJ1-3; a weak D match, TRBD1 (5 bases). The CDR3 length is 15 residues. V lost 3 bases, J lost 2 bases, and 11 bases lay in between. Germline CDR1 MDHEN, CDR2 SYDVKM. Here the CDR3 DNA reads TGTGCCAGCAGTTTTTCGGCAGGGCCTGGAAACACCATATATTTT. This encodes CASSFSAGPGNTIYF.

In regard to this clone: This same CDR3 is encoded by further DNA sequences in the sample. The chain couples TRBV28 to TRBJ2-1, with 11 bases fitting TRBD1. After removal of 2 bases from V and 3 bases from J, the junction contained 3 bases not matched to a gene. Per germline, CDR1 MDHEN and CDR2 SYDVKM. CDR3 size: 16 residues. Written as DNA, the CDR3 is TGTGCCAGCAGTTTAGGAGGGACAGGGGGCTACAATGAGCAGTTCTTC. It codes for CASSLGGTGGYNEQFF.

The chain combines TRBV9 with TRBJ2-1; no clear D gene. Germline assignment: CDR1 SGDLS and CDR2 YYNGEE. The CDR3 runs to 14 residues. The V and J ends lost 0 bases and 5 bases respectively, with 9 bases between them. CDR3 sequence: CASSVGHSNNEQFF. Written as DNA, the CDR3 is TGTGCCAGCAGCGTAGGTCATAGTAACAATGAGCAGTTCTTC.

This chain links TRBV5-4 with TRBJ2-7; 7 positions agree with TRBD2. This CDR3 region has 15 residues. The germline CDR1 and CDR2 sequences are SGHNT and YYREEE (reference sequence). V shed 9 bases, J shed 6 bases, and the junction held 18 bases outside the gene matches. The CDR3 coding sequence is TGTGCCATTAGCCGGGGGGACCGAAGCCCCTCCGAGCAGTACTTC. It specifies CAISRGDRSPSEQYF.